This T cell receptor (beta chain) was observed in a study of T-cell memory formation after mild COVID-19. Study as a whole: TCR clusters showed largely donor specificity.

TCRdb ran MiXCR on the 5' RACE reads and lists one entry per CDR3 protein. The sample has about 290,000 distinct CDR3 sequences, 15% seen once. This clonotype came up a few times. This CDR3 has 15 residues. Germline V lookup: CDR1 LGHDT, CDR2 YNNKEL (reference sequence). The V and J ends lost 0 bases and 7 bases respectively, with 15 bases between them. The receptor was derived from a man between 18 and 29 years old who had mild COVID-19 (a few samples of this study predate the infection). Cell type and time point are not known. Specimen: PBMCs or a T cell subset sorted from them (not recorded which). The V call is TRBV3-1, the J call TRBJ1-2; D gene uncertain. The CDR3 region has the DNA TGTGCCAGCAGCCAAGATGGACTCAGGTGGAGTGGCTACACCTTC. Amino acids: CASSQDGLRWSGYTF.